Included here is one TCR beta chain sequence, with context. What it recognizes is unknown. The source of the sample is a study of response to subunit inactivated influenza vaccine. Study-wide points: The authors proposed limited new T cell recruitment per seasonal influenza vaccination.

The V gene's germline CDR1 is MNHEY and CDR2 SVGEGT. There are 15 residues in the CDR3. After removal of 8 bases from V and 3 bases from J, the junction contained 9 bases not matched to a gene. TCRdb reprocessed the RT-PCR reads with MiXCR, giving one entry per CDR3 protein. Of 200,000 to 300,000 distinct CDR3 sequences listed, 9% to 15% are singletons. The sample in question was non-naive T cells sorted from PBMCs, obtained roughly 15 days before vaccination. The source of this sequence is a man aged 50 to 60 who received an inactivated influenza vaccine. The genes are TRBV6-2 or TRBV6-3 and TRBJ2-3; TRBD2 aligns across 9 bases. The CDR3: CASRPAGGRTDTQYF. The CDR3 DNA sequence: TGTGCCAGCCGTCCAGCGGGGGGCCGTACAGATACGCAGTATTTT.